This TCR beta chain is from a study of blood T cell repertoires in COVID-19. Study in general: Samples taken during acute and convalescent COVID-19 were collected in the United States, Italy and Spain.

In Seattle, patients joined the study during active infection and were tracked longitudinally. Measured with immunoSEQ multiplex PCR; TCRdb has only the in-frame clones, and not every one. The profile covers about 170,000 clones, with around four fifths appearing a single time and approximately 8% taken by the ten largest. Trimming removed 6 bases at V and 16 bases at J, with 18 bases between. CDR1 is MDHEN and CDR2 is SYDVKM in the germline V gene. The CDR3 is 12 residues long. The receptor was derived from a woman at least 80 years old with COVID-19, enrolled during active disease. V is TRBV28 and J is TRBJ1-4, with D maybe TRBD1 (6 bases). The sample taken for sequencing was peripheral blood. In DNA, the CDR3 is TGTGCCAGCAGCTCCATGGCAGGGGTAGAGTTTTTT. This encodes CASSSMAGVEFF.